The 11 T cell receptor beta chains listed next were all sequenced from one sample in a study of post-analysis software for immune sequencing data. Overall study findings and caveats: TRBV5-6, TRBV5-1 and TRBV20-1 were among 4 or 5 TRBV segments more frequent in patients than controls.

Each TCR beta cDNA library carried unique molecular identifiers. One entry per CDR3 protein results from TCRdb running MiXCR on the PCR reads. This sample has 550,000 to 700,000 distinct CDR3 sequences, with about 40% found just once. Antigen specificity for these receptors is unknown. The sample consisted of blood. These TCRs come from a girl between 5 and 17 years old with multiple sclerosis.

This clonotype is a singleton in its sample. The J gene is TRBJ2-4, the V gene TRBV20-1; 10 bases are shared with TRBD2. With the DNA end fitting TRBJ2-7 better, the J assignment may be wrong. Germline loops: CDR1 DFQATT, CDR2 SNEGSKA (reference sequence). The CDR3 runs 16 residues. CDR3 nucleotides: TGCAGTGCTAGAGATCGCAACCTAGCGGGAGACTACGAGCAGTACTTC. It is translated as CSARDRNLAGDYEQYF.

The V call is TRBV12-3 or TRBV12-4, the J call TRBJ2-6; D possibly corresponds to TRBD1 (5 bases). This CDR3 is built from 17 residues. CDR3 loop: CATSQDKCFSGANVLTF. The CDR3 DNA follows: TGTGCGACGTCCCAGGACAAGTGTTTTTCTGGGGCCAACGTCCTGACTTTC.

The V call is TRBV4-1, the J call TRBJ1-2, with unresolved D. Per the germline V gene, CDR1 is MGHRA and CDR2 is YSYEKL. V shed 2 bases and J shed 0 bases, with 13 bases lying between them. The CDR3 totals 16 residues. The CDR3 DNA is TGCGCCAGCAGCCAAAGGACGGATGCCCCTAACTATGGCTACACCTTC. It is translated as CASSQRTDAPNYGYTF.

The CDR3 is CASSGWGTDTQYF. The DNA for the CDR3 is TGTGCCAGCAGTGGGTGGGGCACAGATACGCAGTATTTT. The rearrangement joins TRBV6-1 to TRBJ2-3, with D unclear. CDR1 MNHNS and CDR2 SASEGT come from the germline V gene. V gave up 4 bases and J gave up 1 base, with 6 bases separating them. The CDR3 runs 13 residues.

The genes are TRBV12-3 or TRBV12-4 and TRBJ1-2, with a possible D match to TRBD1 (5 bases). Trimming cost V 6 bases and J 4 bases, with 15 bases left between them. This CDR3 has 14 residues. The CDR3, as DNA: TGTGCCAGCAGGCGACCTGGAGGGGTCTATGGCTACACCTTC. Protein: CASRRPGGVYGYTF.

This clonotype was recorded at least ten times. The V gene is TRBV12-3 or TRBV12-4, the J gene TRBJ2-6, with D uncertain. V lost 3 bases and J 1 base, leaving 4 bases between the germline ends. The CDR3 length is 14 residues. The CDR3 loop reads CASSFLSGANVLTF. The CDR3 bases are TGTGCCAGCAGTTTTCTTTCTGGGGCCAACGTCCTGACTTTC.

The sample holds a few counts of this clonotype. J is TRBJ2-7 and V is TRBV6-5; 9 nucleotides line up with TRBD2. This CDR3 is built from 14 residues. The germline V gene has CDR1 MNHEY and CDR2 SVGAGI. With V trimmed by 5 bases and J by 2 bases, 4 bases remained unmatched. CDR3 sequence: CASSETSGAYEQYF. CDR3 in DNA: TGTGCCAGCAGTGAGACTAGCGGTGCCTACGAGCAGTACTTC.

This rearrangement joins TRBV29-1 to TRBJ2-1, with D perhaps assigned TRBD1 or TRBD2 (5 bases each). Trimming left V 8 bases short and J 0 bases short, with 17 bases between. Per the germline V gene, CDR1 is SQVTM and CDR2 is ANQGSEA. This CDR3 comprises 15 residues. In nucleotides, the CDR3 is TGCAGCATAACGGGGCAACTGAGCTCCTACAATGAGCAGTTCTTC. Translated, it gives CSITGQLSSYNEQFF.

The chain carries TRBV12-3 or TRBV12-4 and TRBJ2-7, with D perhaps matching TRBD1 (6 bases). V lost 3 bases and J lost 1, with 13 bases in between. CDR3 size: 15 residues. CDR3 bases: TGTGCCAGCAGTTTGTCCTACAGGGCGTCCTACGAGCAGTACTTC. Its translation: CASSLSYRASYEQYF.

This clonotype was counted only a few times. The genes are TRBV5-1 and TRBJ2-7; the match to TRBD1 covers 7 bases. Losses at the gene ends were 4 bases for V and 4 bases for J; bases not matched to a gene: 5. The CDR3 consists of 13 residues. The germline gives CDR1 SGHRS, CDR2 YFSETQ. The CDR3 bases are TGCGCCAGCAGCGTGGGACAGACTTACGAGCAGTACTTC. Amino acids: CASSVGQTYEQYF.

The V call is TRBV7-9, the J call TRBJ2-3; D may correspond to TRBD1 or TRBD2 (5 bases each). The V end lost 7 bases, the J end lost 2 bases, and 13 bases lay between the germline ends. The CDR3 totals 14 residues. Germline V gene data show CDR1 as SEHNR and CDR2 as FQNEAQ (reference sequence). CDR3: CASTVRGNTDTQYF. CDR3 bases: TGTGCCAGCACCGTGAGGGGTAACACAGATACGCAGTATTTT.